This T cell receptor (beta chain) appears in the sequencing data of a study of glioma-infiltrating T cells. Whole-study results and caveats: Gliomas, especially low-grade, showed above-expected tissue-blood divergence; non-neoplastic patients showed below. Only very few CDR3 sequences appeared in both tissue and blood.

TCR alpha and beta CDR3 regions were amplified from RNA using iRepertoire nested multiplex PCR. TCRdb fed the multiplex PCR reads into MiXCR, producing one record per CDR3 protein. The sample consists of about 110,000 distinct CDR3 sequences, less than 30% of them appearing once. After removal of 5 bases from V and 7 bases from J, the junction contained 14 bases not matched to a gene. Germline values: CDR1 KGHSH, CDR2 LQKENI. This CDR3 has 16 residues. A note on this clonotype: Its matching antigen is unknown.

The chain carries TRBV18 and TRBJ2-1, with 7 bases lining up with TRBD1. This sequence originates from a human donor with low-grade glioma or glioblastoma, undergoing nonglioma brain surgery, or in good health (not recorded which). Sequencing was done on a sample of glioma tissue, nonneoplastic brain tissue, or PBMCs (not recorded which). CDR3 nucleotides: TGTGCCAGCTCAGGGGATAAGAAAGGGGGCCGGAATGAGCAGTTCTTC. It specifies CASSGDKKGGRNEQFF.